This TCR beta chain was recorded in a study of cytomegalovirus exposure and HLA in healthy donors. Study background: Clustering assigned 81% of the roughly 380 genotyped donors to the Caucasian-associated ancestry cluster.

Regarding the study as a whole: Analysis was carried out at a later point, and it linked a missense DCLRE1C variant to TCR beta V- and J-gene trimming.

This clone is a singleton in its sample. Antigen specificity is unknown. In nominal health when sampled, donors likely had unrecorded immune exposures nonetheless. Primers for the PCR totalled 60 Vbeta and 13 Jbeta. Sequencing was performed with immunoSEQ multiplex PCR; in TCRdb, only in-frame clones are kept and a portion is missing. The data show roughly 200,000 clones, 80% to 90% seen once. The germline V gene has CDR1 SGHKS and CDR2 YYEKEE (reference sequence). Trimming cost V 4 bases and J 6 bases; bases outside gene matches: 5. The CDR3 is 13 residues long. This chain connects TRBV5-5 to TRBJ2-7, with 9 bases fitting TRBD1. The sequencing input was PBMCs. The TCR sequence derives from a man aged 30 to 39 in good health and CMV-seronegative. In DNA, the CDR3 is TGTGCCAGCAGCGCCGGGACAGGGACCGAGCAGTACTTC. Encoded protein: CASSAGTGTEQYF. The full variable domain, in which reference TRBV5-5 and TRBJ2-7 provide the parts outside the CDR3, is DAGVTQSPTHLIKTRGQQVTLRCSPISGHKSVSWYQQVLGQGPQFIFQYYEKEERGRGNFPDRFSARQFPNYSSELNVNALLLGDSALYLCASSAGTGTEQYFGPGTRLTVT.